This TCR beta chain derives from a study of Tregs in tolerant kidney transplant recipients. Only in-frame clones appear in the TCRdb table, and some are missing; sequencing was by immunoSEQ multiplex PCR. The table shows roughly 45,000 clones, with about 90% occurring only once. This clonotype originated in a human donor in good health. Material for sequencing was Tregs from blood.

DNA of the CDR3: TGCGCCAGCAGCGGGAAGACAGGGGCAACTAATGAAAAACTGTTTTTT. Translated: CASSGKTGATNEKLFF. The gene calls are TRBV5-1 and TRBJ1-4; TRBD1 matches 8 bases. V shed 4 bases, J shed 0 bases, and the junction held 5 bases outside the gene matches. The germline V gene has CDR1 SGHRS and CDR2 YFSETQ. The CDR3 sequence is 16 residues long.